The 22 T cell receptor beta chains reported below all come from one sample, sequenced in a study of blood T cells in healthy people across ages. With a J-beta primer mix and a sample-barcoded 5' primer, a second PCR ran roughly 7 to 11 cycles. TCRdb reprocessed the 5' RACE reads with MiXCR, giving one entry per CDR3 protein. The repertoire has roughly 1 million distinct CDR3 sequences, approximately 25% of them found once; the top ten carry 0.65% to 0.75%. This same sample was also taken into another study, of T cells of mothers and their children.

Sequences were obtained from blood. These receptors were obtained from a girl under 10 years old in good health.

There are a few counts of this clonotype. The V call is TRBV5-1, the J call TRBJ2-1, with D possibly TRBD2 on 6 matching bases. The end of the DNA fits TRBJ2-5 better, so the J call may be wrong. The CDR3 extends over 16 amino acids. The germline V gene has CDR1 SGHRS and CDR2 YFSETQ. CDR3 loop: CASSLLGAGRQETQYF. The CDR3 bases are TGCGCCAGCAGCTTGTTAGGAGCGGGTCGACAAGAGACCCAGTACTTC.

This clonotype was seen more than once but under ten times. The genes are TRBV7-9 and TRBJ2-5; the match to TRBD2 covers 11 bases. V lost 4 bases to trimming and J lost 3 bases; unmatched junction nucleotides: 7. Germline V lookup: CDR1 SEHNR, CDR2 FQNEAQ (reference sequence). This CDR3 has 16 residues. CDR3 in DNA: TGTGCCAGCAGCTCGAACCCGGGACTAGCGGAAGAGACCCAGTACTTC. Amino acid sequence: CASSSNPGLAEETQYF.

This clonotype was seen only a few times. The V and J genes are TRBV19 and TRBJ1-2, with 8 bases lining up with TRBD1. Unmatched junction bases numbered 7, after V lost 6 bases and J lost 4 bases. CDR3 size: 14 residues. Germline assignment: CDR1 LNHDA and CDR2 SQIVND (reference sequence). CDR3 nucleotides: TGTGCCAGTAGGGACAGGGCACTGCGCTATGGCTACACCTTC. Residues: CASRDRALRYGYTF.

The chain links TRBV7-8 to TRBJ2-1, with a tentative D call TRBD1 (6 bases). There are 11 residues in the CDR3. The germline V gene has CDR1 SGHVS and CDR2 FQNEAQ. V lost 5 bases and J lost 13, with 12 bases in between. The CDR3 spells CASSVGRGQFF. CDR3 bases: TGTGCCAGCAGCGTAGGCAGGGGACAGTTCTTC.

This clonotype has only a few counts. The chain is built from TRBV28 and TRBJ2-5; 7 bases match TRBD2. The germline V gene has CDR1 MDHEN and CDR2 SYDVKM. The V segment lost 3 bases and the J segment 9 bases; nucleotides outside the gene matches: 7. The CDR3 has 13 residues. The CDR3 loop reads CASSFGGSEAQYF. Here the CDR3 DNA reads TGTGCCAGCAGTTTCGGCGGGAGTGAGGCCCAGTACTTC.

The sample holds a few counts of this clonotype. This chain uses TRBV7-9 with TRBJ2-5; 7 bases map to TRBD1. The end of the DNA is better explained by TRBJ2-7, so the J call may be wrong. This CDR3 comprises 15 residues. Germline loops: CDR1 SEHNR, CDR2 FQNEAQ (reference sequence). CDR3 DNA: TGTGCCAGCACCAGAACAGGGGCGCGATCCTACGAGCAGTACTTC. Protein product: CASTRTGARSYEQYF.

This clonotype appeared a few times. The J gene is TRBJ2-7, the V gene TRBV27, with a possible D match to TRBD2 (5 bases). There are 16 residues in the CDR3. The germline CDR1 and CDR2 sequences are MNHEY and SMNVEV (reference sequence). The V end lost 5 bases, the J end lost 0 bases, and 17 bases lay between the germline ends. Here the CDR3 DNA reads TGTGCCAGCAGTCCTCTCCCACTTGGGAGCTCCTACGAGCAGTACTTC. It specifies CASSPLPLGSSYEQYF.

There are a few counts of this clonotype. The chain has TRBV2 and TRBJ1-1, with no clear D. Trimming pared 4 bases from V and 0 bases from J, leaving 24 bases between. CDR1 is SNHLY and CDR2 is FYNNEI in the germline V gene. The CDR3 extends over 19 amino acids. The CDR3 spells CASSGGGSARVYMNTEAFF. The CDR3 nucleotides read TGTGCCAGCAGTGGAGGAGGATCAGCCCGGGTATACATGAACACTGAAGCTTTCTTT.

The chain combines TRBV9 with TRBJ1-6; 7 bases map to TRBD1. The V gene end was trimmed by 0 bases and the J gene end by 9 bases; junction bases not matched to a gene: 0. This CDR3 contains 13 residues. CDR1 and CDR2 (germline): SGDLS, YYNGEE. CDR3 amino acids: CASSVEGASPLHF. In DNA form, the CDR3 reads TGTGCCAGCAGCGTAGAGGGGGCTTCACCCCTCCACTTT.

This clonotype came up a few times. The genes are TRBV29-1 and TRBJ1-1; weak D call: TRBD1 (5 bases). CDR3 length equals 12 residues. The V gene's germline CDR1 is SQVTM and CDR2 ANQGSEA. The germline V and J ends were trimmed by 7 bases and 3 bases, with 12 bases remaining between them. The CDR3, as DNA: TGCAGCGGGGCAGGGAGGGACACTGAAGCTTTCTTT. The encoded protein is CSGAGRDTEAFF.

This clonotype was seen a handful of times. This chain joins TRBV29-1 and TRBJ1-6, with D unclear. V was pared by 4 bases and J by 9 bases, with 16 bases between. The CDR3 sequence is 14 residues long. Germline CDR1 and CDR2: SQVTM and ANQGSEA. The DNA of the CDR3 is TGCAGCGTTGCGAACGGAGGGAAGGGTTCACCCCTCCACTTT. Residues: CSVANGGKGSPLHF. The whole variable domain, filled in from reference TRBV29-1 and TRBJ1-6, reads SAVISQKPSRDICQRGTSLTIQCQVDSQVTMMFWYRQQPGQSLTLIATANQGSEATYESGFVIDKFPISRPNLTFSTLTVSNMSPEDSSIYLCSVANGGKGSPLHFGNGTRLTVT.

The J gene is TRBJ2-5, the V gene TRBV3-1; D perhaps matches TRBD2 (6 bases). Germline-derived CDR1 and CDR2 are LGHDT and YNNKEL (reference sequence). V was cut by 4 bases and J by 5 bases, with 20 bases left in between. The CDR3 contains 16 residues. The DNA for the CDR3 is TGTGCCAGCAGCCCACACTTTGAGGGAGGTGGGGAGACCCAGTACTTC. Its protein product is CASSPHFEGGGETQYF.

This clonotype was observed a few times. The rearrangement uses TRBV7-9 and TRBJ1-2; D unresolved. The CDR3 is 15 amino acids. Germline V gene lookup returns CDR1 SEHNR and CDR2 FQNEAQ (reference sequence). V was shortened by 3 bases and J by 4 bases, with 15 bases between the two germline ends. The CDR3 DNA reads as TGTGCCAGCAGCTTGGAAGACGCTGACCTCTATGGCTACACCTTC. Translated, it gives CASSLEDADLYGYTF.

The J gene is TRBJ2-1, the V gene TRBV20-1; D may be TRBD1 or TRBD2 (5 bases each). Trimming removed 1 base at V and 8 bases at J, with 15 bases between. The CDR3 has 14 amino acids. CDR1 and CDR2 (germline): DFQATT, SNEGSKA (reference sequence). The CDR3 protein is CSARAGQGPHEQFF. The DNA of the CDR3 is TGCAGTGCTAGAGCGGGGCAGGGTCCTCATGAGCAGTTCTTC.

This clonotype was seen more than once but under ten times. The chain employs TRBV6-5 and TRBJ2-5, with 8 bases aligning to TRBD2. The J call may not be correct, given that the DNA end is closer to TRBJ2-1. The CDR3 sequence is 16 residues long. Per germline, CDR1 MNHEY and CDR2 SVGAGI. The CDR3 spells CASSYSLAGKGNEQFF. The CDR3, as DNA: TGTGCCAGCAGTTACTCCTTAGCGGGAAAGGGAAATGAGCAGTTCTTC.

The sample holds a few counts of this clonotype. The chain couples TRBV7-9 to TRBJ2-7; 8 bases map to TRBD1. TRBJ2-5 explains the end of the DNA better; the J call may be wrong. The CDR3 spans 14 residues. Germline CDR1 is SEHNR and CDR2 is FQNEAQ (reference sequence). Written as DNA, the CDR3 is TGTGCCAGCAGCTTAGTGGACAGGGCAGAGACCCAGTACTTC. As protein: CASSLVDRAETQYF.

With respect to this clonotype: Compared with germline, one end of the junction differs, possibly owing to a read error. The rearrangement joins TRBV7-2 to TRBJ2-6; 7 bases agree with TRBD1. The CDR3 is 16 residues long. CDR1 is SGHTA, CDR2 FQGNSA, per germline. The CDR3 DNA follows: TGTGCTAGCACCGAACAGGGGCTCACTGGGGCCAACGTCCTGACTTTC. It is translated as CASTEQGLTGANVLTF.

This clonotype was counted a few times. The V gene is TRBV20-1, the J gene TRBJ2-3; D is unresolved. V gave up 5 bases and J gave up 2 bases, with 11 bases separating them. This CDR3 region has 13 residues. Germline CDR1 reads DFQATT; CDR2 reads SNEGSKA (reference sequence). The CDR3 sequence: CSAQASNTDTQYF. The CDR3 bases are TGCAGTGCTCAAGCTAGTAACACAGATACGCAGTATTTT.

This chain's CDR3 is CASSLRTGGTKNIQYF. The CDR3 DNA reads TGTGCCAGCAGCTTAAGGACAGGGGGAACCAAAAACATTCAGTACTTC. The chain combines TRBV7-2 with TRBJ2-4, with 10 positions matching TRBD1. There are 16 residues in the CDR3. Losses at the gene ends were 2 bases for V and 2 bases for J; bases not matched to a gene: 3. Germline V lookup: CDR1 SGHTA, CDR2 FQGNSA.

This clonotype was detected only a few times. This sequence joins TRBV25-1 and TRBJ2-5; 8 bases are a match to TRBD2. The J call may not be correct, given that the DNA end is closer to TRBJ2-1. This CDR3 has 15 amino acids. CDR1 and CDR2 (germline): MGHDK, SYGVNS. Here the CDR3 reads CASSGLSGRYNEQFF. The CDR3 coding sequence is TGTGCCAGCAGTGGTTTGAGCGGGAGATACAATGAGCAGTTCTTC.

Only a few counts were recorded for this clonotype. The chain is built from TRBV19 and TRBJ2-1; D remains unclear. The CDR3 is made up of 15 amino acids. V was cut by 2 bases and J by 10 bases, with 18 bases left in between. CDR1 and CDR2 from the germline V gene are LNHDA and SQIVND (reference sequence). CDR3 DNA: TGTGCCAGTAGTATAATGGATGGTAGTCCAGGCGAGCAGTTCTTC. It translates to CASSIMDGSPGEQFF.

The genes are TRBV20-1 and TRBJ1-4; possibly TRBD1 for D (5 bases). The CDR3 length is 13 residues. Deletions cut 0 bases from V and 12 bases from J, with 14 bases between. CDR1 DFQATT and CDR2 SNEGSKA come from the germline V gene (reference sequence). The CDR3 is CSARDPGMGQLFF. DNA for the CDR3: TGCAGTGCTAGAGATCCAGGGATGGGGCAACTGTTTTTT.